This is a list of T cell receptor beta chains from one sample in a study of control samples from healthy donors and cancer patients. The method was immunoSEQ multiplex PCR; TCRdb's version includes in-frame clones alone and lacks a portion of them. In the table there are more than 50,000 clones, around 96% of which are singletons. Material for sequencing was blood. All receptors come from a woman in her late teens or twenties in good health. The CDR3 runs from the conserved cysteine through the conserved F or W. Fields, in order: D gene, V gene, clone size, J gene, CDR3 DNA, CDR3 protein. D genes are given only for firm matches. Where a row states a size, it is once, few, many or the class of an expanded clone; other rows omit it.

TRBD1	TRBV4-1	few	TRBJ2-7	TGCGCCAGCAGCCAGGGAAGGGACAGGTTCTACGAGCAGTACTTC	CASSQGRDRFYEQYF
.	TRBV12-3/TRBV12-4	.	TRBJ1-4	TGTGCCAGCCGGGCAGGCAGGGAACTGTTTTTT	CASRAGRELFF
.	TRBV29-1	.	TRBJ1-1	TGCAGTGCCAAGGGTATCGGGAACACTGAAGCTTTCTTT	CSAKGIGNTEAFF
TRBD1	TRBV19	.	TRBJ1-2	TGTGCCAGTAGCCCAGGGGGACTTTATCGAGGCTACACCTTC	CASSPGGLYRGYTF
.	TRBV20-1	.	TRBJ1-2	TGCAGTGCTAGAGAAGGCTATGGCTACACCTTC	CSAREGYGYTF
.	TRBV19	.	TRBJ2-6	TGTGCCAGTAGTATCACGACGAGGGGGGCCAACGTCCTGACTTTC	CASSITTRGANVLTF
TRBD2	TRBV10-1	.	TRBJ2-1	TGCGCCAGCAGTGAGGTTAGCGGGCTCAGCTCCTACAATGAGCAGTTCTTC	CASSEVSGLSSYNEQFF
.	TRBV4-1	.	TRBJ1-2	TGCGCCAGCAGCCAAGATGTGGGTGGTGGCTACACCTTC	CASSQDVGGGYTF
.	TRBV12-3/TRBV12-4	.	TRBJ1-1	TGTGCCAGCAGTTTTAACACTGAAGCTTTCTTT	CASSFNTEAFF
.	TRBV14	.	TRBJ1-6	TGTGCCAGCAGCCAAGGAGGGGGGGCACCCCTCCACTTT	CASSQGGGAPLHF
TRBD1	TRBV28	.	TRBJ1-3	TGTGCCAGCAGTGGCACCGACAGGGCAAACTCTGGAAACACCATATATTTT	CASSGTDRANSGNTIYF
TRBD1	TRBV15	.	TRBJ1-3	TGTGCCACCAGCAGAGAGACAGGGGTCCTCTCTGGAAACACCATATATTTT	CATSRETGVLSGNTIYF
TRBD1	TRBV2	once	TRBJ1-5	TGTGCCAGCAGATCGGACAGGGACGGTCAGCCCCAGCATTTT	CASRSDRDGQPQHF
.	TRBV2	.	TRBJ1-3	TGTGCCAGCAGTGGAATCTACTCTGGAAACACCATATATTTT	CASSGIYSGNTIYF
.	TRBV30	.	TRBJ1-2	TGTGCCTGGAGAGCGGGGCTAGCTAACTATGGCTACACCTTC	CAWRAGLANYGYTF
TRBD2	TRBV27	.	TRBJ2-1	TGTGCCAGCAGTCCACCCCAAGCGGGGGCCTACAATGAGCAGTTCTTC	CASSPPQAGAYNEQFF
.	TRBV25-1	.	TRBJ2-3	TGTGCCAGCAGTGTACCTAGCACAGATACGCAGTATTTT	CASSVPSTDTQYF
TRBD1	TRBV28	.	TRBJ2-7	TGTGCCAGCAGTCCAACCGGGACAGGGAACTACGAGCAGTACTTC	CASSPTGTGNYEQYF
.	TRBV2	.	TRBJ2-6	TGTGCCAGCAGTGATATTACCCTCTCTGGGGCCAACGTCCTGACTTTC	CASSDITLSGANVLTF
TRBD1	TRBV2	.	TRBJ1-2	TGTGCCAGCAGCGCCGGACAGGGACCCTATGGCTACACCTTC	CASSAGQGPYGYTF
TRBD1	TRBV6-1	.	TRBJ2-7	TGTGCCAGCAGTGAAGGACAGGGGGGAAACGAGCAGTACTTC	CASSEGQGGNEQYF
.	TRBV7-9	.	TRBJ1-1	TGTGCCAGCAGCTCCGGGGGGACTGAAGCTTTCTTT	CASSSGGTEAFF
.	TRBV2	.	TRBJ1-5	TGTGCCAGCAAGGGCAGGGAGGATCAGCCCCAGCATTTT	CASKGREDQPQHF
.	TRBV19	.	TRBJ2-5	TGTGCCAGTAGTTTGGACTTCGGAGAGACCCAGTACTTC	CASSLDFGETQYF
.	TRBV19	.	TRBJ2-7	TGCAGAAGGGGGGACGAGCAGTACTTC	CRRGDEQYF
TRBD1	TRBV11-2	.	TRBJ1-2	TGTGCCAGCAGTCGGGACAGCTTCTATGGCTACACCTTC	CASSRDSFYGYTF
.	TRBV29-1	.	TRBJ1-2	TGCAGCGTTGATCAGGGAGTCGGCTATGGCTACACCTTC	CSVDQGVGYGYTF
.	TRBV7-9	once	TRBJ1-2	TGTGCCAGCAGCTTATCAACCCGGGCAGGCTACACCTTC	CASSLSTRAGYTF
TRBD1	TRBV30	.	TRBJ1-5	TGTGCCTGCAAAACAGGGGCTTATAGCAATCAGCCCCAGCATTTT	CACKTGAYSNQPQHF
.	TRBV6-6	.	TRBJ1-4	TGTGCCAGCAACCATAATGAAAAACTGTTTTTT	CASNHNEKLFF
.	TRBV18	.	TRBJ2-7	TGTGCCAGCTCACCACCAGGGGGCTCCTACGAGCAGTACTTC	CASSPPGGSYEQYF
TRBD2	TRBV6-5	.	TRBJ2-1	TGTGCCAGCAGGTTTAGCGGGGGTGAGCAGTTCTTC	CASRFSGGEQFF